This entry features one T cell receptor beta chain sequence. What it recognizes is unknown. The data stem from a study of blood T cells in healthy people across ages. Study findings and constraints: Age brought a roughly linear fall in TCR beta diversity measured per million T cells.

The CDR3 has 16 amino acids. Germline V gives CDR1 SGHRS, CDR2 YFSETQ. V gave up 1 base and J gave up 0 bases, with 11 bases separating them. Together with a sample-barcoded 5' primer, a J-beta primer mix was included in a second PCR lasting about 7 to 12 cycles. TCRdb re-analysed the 5' RACE reads in MiXCR, keeping a single row per CDR3 protein. The sample shows about a million distinct CDR3 sequences, roughly 47% of them seen only once. This TCR was recovered from a woman aged 55-70 years in good health. The V gene is TRBV5-1, the J gene TRBJ2-4; D could derive from TRBD1 or TRBD2 (5 bases each). Source material: blood. Here the CDR3 reads CASSLRGGLAKNIQYF. The CDR3 bases are TGCGCCAGCAGCTTGCGTGGGGGATTAGCCAAAAACATTCAGTACTTC.